This T cell receptor (beta chain) was sequenced for a study of T cells in Graves' hyperthyroidism and ophthalmopathy. From RNA transcripts, TCR beta CDR3 regions were amplified. TCR CDR3 underwent first-round RT-PCR with the HTBI primer set. TCRdb ran MiXCR on the multiplex PCR reads and lists one entry per CDR3 protein. The repertoire holds about 550,000 distinct CDR3 sequences, around 21% seen once, with more than 25% in the top ten. At least ten counts were recorded for this clonotype. V lost 1 base and J lost 6; bases outside the gene matches: 6. Germline values: CDR1 MNHEY, CDR2 SMNVEV (reference sequence). The CDR3 sequence is 15 residues long.

Specimen: blood. The chain employs TRBV27 and TRBJ2-3; 8 nucleotides match TRBD1. This TCR was recovered from a man younger than 35 with Graves' hyperthyroidism. The CDR3 region is CASSLWGTGGDTQYF. The CDR3 bases are TGTGCCAGCAGTTTATGGGGGACAGGCGGCGATACGCAGTATTTT.